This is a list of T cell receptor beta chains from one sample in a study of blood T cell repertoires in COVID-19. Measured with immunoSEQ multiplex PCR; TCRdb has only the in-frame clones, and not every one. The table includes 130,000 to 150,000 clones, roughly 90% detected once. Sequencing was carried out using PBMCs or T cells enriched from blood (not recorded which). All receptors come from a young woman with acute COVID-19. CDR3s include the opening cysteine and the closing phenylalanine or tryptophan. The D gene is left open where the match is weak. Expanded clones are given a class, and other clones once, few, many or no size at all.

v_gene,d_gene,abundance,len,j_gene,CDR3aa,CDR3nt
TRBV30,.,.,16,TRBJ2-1,CAWMRLAASLGNEQFF,TGTGCCTGGATGCGGCTAGCAGCAAGTTTGGGCAATGAGCAGTTCTTC
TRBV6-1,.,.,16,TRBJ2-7,CASSEDLGTYSYEQYF,TGTGCCAGCAGTGAAGATCTGGGGACATACTCCTACGAGCAGTACTTC
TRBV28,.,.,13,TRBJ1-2,CATHREANYGYTF,TGTGCCACCCACAGGGAAGCTAACTATGGCTACACCTTC
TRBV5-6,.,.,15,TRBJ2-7,CASTTMQGYSYEQYF,TGTGCCAGCACTACCATGCAGGGCTACTCCTACGAGCAGTACTTC
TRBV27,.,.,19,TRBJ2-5,CASRSTGLISENVQETQYF,TGTGCCAGCAGATCCACAGGGCTGATAAGCGAGAACGTACAAGAGACCCAGTACTTC
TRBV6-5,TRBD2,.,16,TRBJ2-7,CASSSDSSGSYYEQYF,TGTGCCAGCAGTTCCGACTCTAGCGGGAGCTACTACGAGCAGTACTTC
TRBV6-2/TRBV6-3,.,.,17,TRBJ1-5,CASSYGPGRGVHQPQHF,TGTGCCAGCAGTTACGGACCCGGACGGGGAGTCCATCAGCCCCAGCATTTT
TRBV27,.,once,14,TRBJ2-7,CASSFEDGTYEQYF,TGTGCCAGCAGTTTTGAGGACGGGACCTACGAGCAGTACTTC
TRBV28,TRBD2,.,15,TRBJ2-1,CASSQLAGGINEQFF,TGTGCCAGCAGCCAACTAGCGGGAGGTATCAATGAGCAGTTCTTC
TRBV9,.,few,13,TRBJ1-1,CASSVVSNSEAFF,TGTGCCAGCAGCGTAGTTAGTAACAGTGAAGCTTTCTTT
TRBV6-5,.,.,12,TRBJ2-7,CASSRLGSQQYF,TGTGCCAGCAGCCGTCTAGGCTCCCAGCAGTACTTC
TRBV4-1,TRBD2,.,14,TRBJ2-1,CASSPERDYNEQFF,TGCGCCAGCAGCCCCGAGCGGGACTACAATGAGCAGTTCTTC
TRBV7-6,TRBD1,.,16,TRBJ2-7,CASSLTGTGGVYEQYF,TGTGCCAGCAGCTTAACCGGGACAGGGGGCGTGTACGAGCAGTACTTC
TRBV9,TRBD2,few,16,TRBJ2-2,CASSSRGVENTGELFF,TGTGCCAGCAGCTCCCGGGGGGTCGAGAACACCGGGGAGCTGTTTTTT
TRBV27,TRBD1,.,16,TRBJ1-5,CASSLSAGQMNQPQHF,TGTGCCAGCAGTTTATCGGCGGGACAGATGAATCAGCCCCAGCATTTT
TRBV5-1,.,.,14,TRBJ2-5,CASSLEGGVETQYF,TGCGCCAGCAGCTTGGAGGGCGGGGTAGAGACCCAGTACTTC
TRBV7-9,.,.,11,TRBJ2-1,CASSLVDEQFF,TGTGCCAGCAGCTTGGTAGATGAGCAGTTCTTC
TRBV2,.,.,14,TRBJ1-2,CASSGVAGNYGYTF,TGTGCCAGCAGCGGAGTCGCGGGTAACTATGGCTACACCTTC
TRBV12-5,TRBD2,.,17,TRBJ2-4,CASGRDPTSGTKNIQYF,TGTGCTAGTGGGCGTGACCCGACTAGCGGGACCAAAAACATTCAGTACTTC
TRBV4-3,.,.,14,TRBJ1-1,CASSQGLSVTEAFF,TGCGCCAGCAGCCAGGGCTTGAGTGTCACTGAAGCTTTCTTT
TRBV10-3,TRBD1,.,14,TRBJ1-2,CATDQGAANYGYTF,TGTGCCACAGATCAGGGGGCTGCTAACTATGGCTACACCTTC
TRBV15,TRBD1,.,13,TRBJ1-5,CATGDREAQPQHF,TGTGCCACCGGAGACAGGGAAGCTCAGCCCCAGCATTTT
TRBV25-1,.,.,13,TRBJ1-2,CASSESGGSSYTF,TGTGCCAGCAGTGAATCGGGGGGCTCGAGCTACACCTTC
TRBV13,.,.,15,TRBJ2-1,CASSLAGSSYNEQFF,TGTGCCAGCAGCTTAGCGGGGAGCTCCTACAATGAGCAGTTCTTC
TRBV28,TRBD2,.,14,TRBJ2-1,CASSLRGGSFEQFF,TGTGCCAGCAGTTTACGGGGCGGGAGCTTTGAGCAGTTCTTC
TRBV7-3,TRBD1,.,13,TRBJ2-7,CASSPGQGYEQYF,TGTGCCAGCAGCCCGGGACAGGGGTACGAGCAGTACTTC
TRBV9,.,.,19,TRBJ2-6,CASSVQGSPSFSGANVLTF,TGTGCCAGCAGCGTACAGGGGTCCCCTTCGTTCTCTGGGGCCAACGTCCTGACTTTC